These 7 T cell receptor beta chains originate from one sample sequenced in a study of tumor and adjacent non-tumor tissue in lung cancer. TCRbeta libraries were built with three rounds of nested PCR, modified from ARM-PCR. Each CDR3 protein gets one entry after TCRdb re-called the multiplex PCR reads with MiXCR. Of 200,000 to 250,000 distinct CDR3 sequences listed, about two thirds are singletons. No cell sorting was done before RNA was extracted from the tissue. Sequencing was carried out using lung tumor tissue. The receptor source for this set is a man aged 55 to 69 with non-small cell lung cancer.

The rearrangement uses TRBV20-1 and TRBJ1-5; D call uncertain. Per the germline V gene, CDR1 is DFQATT and CDR2 is SNEGSKA (reference sequence). The CDR3 covers 15 residues. V gave up 3 bases and J gave up 0 bases, with 12 bases separating them. CDR3 sequence (DNA): TGCAGTGCTAGTTTGTGCGGGAATAGCAATCAGCCCCAGCATTTT. Translation: CSASLCGNSNQPQHF.

With respect to this clonotype: A single base separates this from a much larger clone, so it may be a read error. The gene calls are TRBV20-1 and TRBJ2-7; weak D call: TRBD1 (6 bases). The CDR3 extends over 14 amino acids. Germline V lookup: CDR1 DFQATT, CDR2 SNEGSKA (reference sequence). CDR3 in DNA: TGCAGTGCTAGAGTTGGGACAAAATCCTACGAGCAGCACTTC. Amino acid sequence: CSARVGTKSYEQHF.

About this clonotype: Just one base apart from a much larger clone, this may be a read error. The chain joins TRBV7-9 to TRBJ2-3, with 8 bases matching TRBD2. The CDR3 is made up of 14 amino acids. CDR1 and CDR2 from the germline V gene are SEHNR and FQNEAQ (reference sequence). CDR3 nucleotides: TGTGCCAGCAGCCGGGGGGGAGGCACAGATGCGCAGTATTTT. Residues: CASSRGGGTDAQYF.

Of note for this clonotype: This may be a read error, as it is one base from a much larger clone. This rearrangement joins TRBV20-1 to TRBJ1-2; D is unclear. Germline values: CDR1 DFQATT, CDR2 SNEGSKA (reference sequence). The length of the CDR3 is 13 residues. V dropped 2 bases and J dropped 2 bases, with 9 bases sitting between them. CDR3 residues: CSARPVGNYGYTF. The CDR3 nucleotides are TGCAGTGCTAGACCAGTGGGCAACTATGGCTACACCTTC.

Remarks on this clonotype: The CDR3 carries no conserved terminal phenylalanine or tryptophan, so it likely arises from a read error. The J gene is TRBJ2-1, the V gene TRBV20-1; 9 bases map to TRBD1. Germline trimming cut 4 bases from V and 12 bases from J; bases unmatched to any gene: 7. This CDR3 contains 12 residues. Germline V gene lookup returns CDR1 DFQATT and CDR2 SNEGSKA (reference sequence). CDR3 in amino acids: CSAKTGGGVQFL. In DNA, the CDR3 is TGCAGTGCTAAAACAGGGGGCGGCGTGCAGTTCTTG.

The gene calls are TRBV12-3 or TRBV12-4 and TRBJ1-2, with TRBD1 matching over 10 bases. The CDR3 loop spans 15 amino acids. With V trimmed by 3 bases and J by 7 bases, 8 bases remained unmatched. CDR3 nucleotides: TGTGCCAGCAGTTTCCATGCGACAGGGGGCGGTGGCTACACCTTC. As protein: CASSFHATGGGGYTF.

In the case of this clonotype: An end of the junction differs from the germline gene, which may be a read error. The chain links TRBV11-2 to TRBJ2-1, with D possibly matching TRBD2 (6 bases). Germline CDR1 reads SGHAT; CDR2 reads FQNNGV. The length of the CDR3 is 14 residues. The CDR3 DNA sequence: TGTGCCAGCAACTTAGTTGTACCCACTAGCGAGCAGTTCTTC. The encoded protein is CASNLVVPTSEQFF.